This note documents a single TCR beta chain sequence. Its antigen is not identified. The data originate from a study of OX40 agonist ivuxolimab in advanced cancers. Study summary: A mean age of roughly 60 years, range roughly 20 to 85, was recorded, and roughly 83% were male. Whole-study findings and limits: Partial responders treated at 0.1-3.0 mg/kg exhibited clonal expansion among the lowest measured.

Germline CDR1 and CDR2: MNHEY and SVGAGI. Trimming left V 0 bases short and J 2 bases short, with 11 bases between. The CDR3 has 15 residues. Repertoires were generated with immunoSEQ multiplex PCR, while TCRdb's copy carries only in-frame clones and drops some. The sample contains about 120,000 clones, about 94% of which appear only once. Sequenced material: CD4+ or CD8+ T cells sorted from blood, taken in a trial of the OX40 agonist ivuxolimab. This chain joins TRBV6-5 and TRBJ2-7, with D hard to call. The TCR comes from an adult with an advanced solid tumor such as melanoma, head and neck, liver or kidney cancer. The CDR3 nucleotides read TGTGCCAGCAGTTACTCGCTTAAGGGCCCCTACGAGCAGTACTTC. It translates to CASSYSLKGPYEQYF.